The 5 T cell receptor beta chains listed next were all sequenced from one sample in a study of blood T cell repertoires in COVID-19 (dated by TCRdb to the early 2020s). The receptor library was made with the immunoSEQ multiplex PCR assay. TCRdb provides this immuneACCESS table in a form limited to in-frame rearrangements. Some clones are lacking; in checked studies, under half of them reflect an unresolved V gene, and why the rest are absent is not known. The sample table holds around 49,000 clones, of which about 92% were seen once. The top ten constitute approximately 1% of the sample. The sample taken for sequencing was peripheral blood. These receptors were obtained from a man aged 55 to 70 with COVID-19, enrolled during active disease.

The rearrangement uses TRBV25-1 and TRBJ1-2; tentative D call: TRBD1 (6 bases). Germline values: CDR1 MGHDK, CDR2 SYGVNS. The CDR3 covers 12 residues. Trimming took off 7 bases at V and 8 bases at J, with 14 bases between the two ends. The CDR3 sequence is CASKQGHEGYTF. As DNA, the CDR3 is TGTGCCAGCAAACAGGGTCATGAAGGCTACACCTTC.

The chain is built from TRBV5-6 and TRBJ2-7; perhaps TRBD2 as D (7 bases). Looked up from germline, CDR1 is SGHDT and CDR2 is YYEEEE. There are 15 residues in the CDR3. V gave up 8 bases and J gave up 2 bases, with 20 bases separating them. In DNA form, the CDR3 reads TGTGCCAGATTGGGGCGGGGGCCCCCCGCCTACGAGCAGTACTTC. Protein: CARLGRGPPAYEQYF.

The chain is built from TRBV18 and TRBJ1-1, with 9 bases fitting TRBD1. The CDR3 contains 13 residues. The ends lost 3 bases at V and 11 bases at J; junction bases unmatched: 7. Germline values: CDR1 KGHSH, CDR2 LQKENI. The CDR3 DNA reads TGTGCCAGCTCACCCAGGACAGGGGAGTTGGCTTTCTTT. It is translated as CASSPRTGELAFF.

The chain is built from TRBV28 and TRBJ1-1, with no clear D. The V end was cut by 5 bases, the J end by 8 bases, with 12 bases between. CDR1 and CDR2 from the germline V gene are MDHEN and SYDVKM. The CDR3 has 12 residues. CDR3 sequence (DNA): TGTGCCAGCAGTACTACGATCCGGGAAGCTTTCTTT. Its protein product is CASSTTIREAFF.

This chain uses TRBV6-5 with TRBJ2-2; 8 bases agree with TRBD1. Losses at the gene ends were 6 bases for V and 1 base for J; bases not matched to a gene: 4. CDR1 is MNHEY, CDR2 SVGAGI, per germline. CDR3 length: 15 residues. The CDR3 is CASSFDRGNTGELFF. The DNA for the CDR3 is TGTGCCAGCAGCTTTGACAGGGGGAACACCGGGGAGCTGTTTTTT.